This T cell receptor beta chain was recovered during a study of CD8 T cells in ankylosing spondylitis. Libraries for TCR beta were made by quantitative 5'-RACE with molecular barcodes. TCRdb re-called the 5' RACE reads with MiXCR, one entry per CDR3 protein. The repertoire holds 190,000 or so distinct CDR3 sequences, with around 13% as singletons. The CDR3 has 14 residues. Trimming at V came to 4 bases and at J to 6 bases, leaving 4 bases not matched to a gene. Germline V gene sequence: CDR1 MNHEY, CDR2 SMNVEV (reference sequence). This clonotype was seen a few times. Antigen unknown. The study's findings and limits: Disease-linked clones had a CD8+ phenotype and relatively low frequency in peripheral blood. Made up of about eight highly homologous variants, a TCR beta motif appeared characteristic of ankylosing spondylitis blood. The clones that were linked to disease were reported to be significantly enriched in matched synovial fluid samples from ankylosing spondylitis patients.

The chain recombines TRBV27 with TRBJ2-7; 12 nucleotides agree with TRBD1. Source material: blood, either unsorted or a sorted T cell fraction (not recorded which). The TCR was taken from a male donor with ankylosing spondylitis or in good health (not recorded which). The CDR3 DNA sequence: TGTGCCAGCAGTTCGGGACAGGGGGCCCTCGAGCAGTACTTC. Amino acids: CASSSGQGALEQYF.